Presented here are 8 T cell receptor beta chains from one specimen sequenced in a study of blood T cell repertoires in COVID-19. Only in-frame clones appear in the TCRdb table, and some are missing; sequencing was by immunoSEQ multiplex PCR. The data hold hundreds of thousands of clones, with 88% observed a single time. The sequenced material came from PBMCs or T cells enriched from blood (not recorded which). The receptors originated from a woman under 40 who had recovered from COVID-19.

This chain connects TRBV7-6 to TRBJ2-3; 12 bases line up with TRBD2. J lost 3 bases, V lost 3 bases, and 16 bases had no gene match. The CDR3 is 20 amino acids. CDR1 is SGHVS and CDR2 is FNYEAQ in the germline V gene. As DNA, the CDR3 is TGTGCCAGCAGCTTCACGGGACTAGCGGGTACCACCCGCGGTACAGATACGCAGTATTTT. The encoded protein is CASSFTGLAGTTRGTDTQYF.

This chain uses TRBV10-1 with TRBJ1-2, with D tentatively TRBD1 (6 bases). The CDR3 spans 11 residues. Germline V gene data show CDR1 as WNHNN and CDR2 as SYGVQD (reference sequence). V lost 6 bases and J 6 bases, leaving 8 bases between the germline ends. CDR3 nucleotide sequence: TGCGCCAGCAGACACAGGGATGGCTACACCTTC. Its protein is CASRHRDGYTF.

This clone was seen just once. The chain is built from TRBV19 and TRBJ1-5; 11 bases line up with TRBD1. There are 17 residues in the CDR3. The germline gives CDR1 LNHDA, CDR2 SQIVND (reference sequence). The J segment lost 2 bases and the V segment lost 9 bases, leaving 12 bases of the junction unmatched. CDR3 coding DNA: TGTGCCAGCACCCCACTGGACAGGGGGCTTGGCAATCAGCCCCAGCATTTT. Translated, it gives CASTPLDRGLGNQPQHF.

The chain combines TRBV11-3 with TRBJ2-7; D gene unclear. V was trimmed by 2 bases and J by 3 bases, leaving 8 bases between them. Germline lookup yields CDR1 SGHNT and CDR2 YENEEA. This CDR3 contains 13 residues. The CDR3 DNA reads TGTGCCAGCAGCTTATCTTCAGGCTACGAGCAGTACTTC. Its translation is CASSLSSGYEQYF.

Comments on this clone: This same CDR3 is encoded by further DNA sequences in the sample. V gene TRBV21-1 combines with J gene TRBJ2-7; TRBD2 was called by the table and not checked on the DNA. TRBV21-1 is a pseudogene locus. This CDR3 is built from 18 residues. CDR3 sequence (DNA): TGTGCCAGCAGCAAATTCTGGCGGGGGGAGGTCGTCGTGAACGAGCAGTACTTC. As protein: CASSKFWRGEVVVNEQYF.

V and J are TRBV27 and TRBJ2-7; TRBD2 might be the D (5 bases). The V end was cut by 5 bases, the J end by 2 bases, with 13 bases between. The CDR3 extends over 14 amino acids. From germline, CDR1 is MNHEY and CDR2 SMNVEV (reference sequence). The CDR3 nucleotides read TGTGCCAGCAGTCTACTAGGCCTAACCTACGAGCAGTACTTC. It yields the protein CASSLLGLTYEQYF.

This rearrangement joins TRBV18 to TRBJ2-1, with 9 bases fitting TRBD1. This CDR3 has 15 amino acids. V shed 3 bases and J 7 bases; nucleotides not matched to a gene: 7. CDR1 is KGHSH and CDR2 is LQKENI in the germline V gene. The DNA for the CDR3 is TGTGCCAGCTCACCTATCCGACAGGGGGGAAATGAGCAGTTCTTC. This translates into CASSPIRQGGNEQFF.

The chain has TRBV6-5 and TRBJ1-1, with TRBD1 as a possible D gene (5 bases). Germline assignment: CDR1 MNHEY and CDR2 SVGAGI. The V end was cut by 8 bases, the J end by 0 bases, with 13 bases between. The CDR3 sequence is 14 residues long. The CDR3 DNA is TGTGCCAGCGTTTCCCGGGGGATGAACACTGAAGCTTTCTTT. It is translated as CASVSRGMNTEAFF.